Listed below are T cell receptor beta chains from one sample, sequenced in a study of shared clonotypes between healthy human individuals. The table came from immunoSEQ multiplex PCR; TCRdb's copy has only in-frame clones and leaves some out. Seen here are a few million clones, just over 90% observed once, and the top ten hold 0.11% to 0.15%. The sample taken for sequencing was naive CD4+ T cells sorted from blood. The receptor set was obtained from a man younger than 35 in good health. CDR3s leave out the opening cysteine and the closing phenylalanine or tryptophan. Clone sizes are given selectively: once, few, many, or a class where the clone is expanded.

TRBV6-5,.,ASRRLGPYEQY
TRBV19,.,ASSIGAGGQETQY
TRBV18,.,ASSPLFGTGEKLF
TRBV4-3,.,ASSQEYNTEAF
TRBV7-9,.,ASSLEGTSPLGQY
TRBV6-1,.,ASSTSESYGYT
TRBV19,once,ASRESNSGQPQH
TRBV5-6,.,ASSLDASRAYGYT
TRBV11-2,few,ASRQDRGAPLH
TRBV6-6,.,ASSSLPGQPQH
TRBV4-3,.,ASSQDTGKSQY
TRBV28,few,ASRSVGNSPLH
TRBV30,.,AWSGSYEQY
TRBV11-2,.,ASSLAFDSYGYT
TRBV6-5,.,ASLLVNTGELF
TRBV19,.,ASSIGGGTRDEQF
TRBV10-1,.,ASSAGKGSGNTIY
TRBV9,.,ASSPGTSGIVWDEQF
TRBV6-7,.,ASNTTTETDGYT
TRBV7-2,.,ASSLVLATGELF
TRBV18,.,ASSPRTGGDEQY
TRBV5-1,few,ASSLEGMNTEAF
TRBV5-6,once,ASSRRLRAGNIQY
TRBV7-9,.,ASSLAGQSTDTQY
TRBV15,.,ATSRDLRDYGYT
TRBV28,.,ASSLLSGLFNEKLF
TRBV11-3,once,ASSSGTDTDTQY
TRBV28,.,ASSSGSGVTDTQY
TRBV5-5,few,ASSLSSQGNTEAF